The present T cell receptor beta chain was sequenced within a study of T cell responses to AZD1222 COVID-19 vaccine. Whole-study findings and limits: Repertoires were sampled only after the peak T cell response.

About this clone: Its target is unknown.

This CDR3 is 16 amino acids long. V lost 6 bases to trimming and J lost 3 bases, with 17 bases between them. The V gene's germline CDR1 is SGHVS and CDR2 FQNEAQ. Data came from immunoSEQ multiplex PCR; TCRdb stores just in-frame clones and leaves some out. The table lists under 150,000 clones, 88% of them singletons, with under 4.5% in the top ten. The sample here was peripheral blood, taken on day 0 of AZD1222 vaccination. This TCR was sampled from an adult in good health. The chain couples TRBV7-8 to TRBJ2-2; TRBD1 or TRBD2 may be the D gene (5 bases each). The CDR3 DNA reads as TGTGCCAGCAGTAGGGATCGGGGACCAGACACCGGGGAGCTGTTTTTT. Translated, it gives CASSRDRGPDTGELFF.